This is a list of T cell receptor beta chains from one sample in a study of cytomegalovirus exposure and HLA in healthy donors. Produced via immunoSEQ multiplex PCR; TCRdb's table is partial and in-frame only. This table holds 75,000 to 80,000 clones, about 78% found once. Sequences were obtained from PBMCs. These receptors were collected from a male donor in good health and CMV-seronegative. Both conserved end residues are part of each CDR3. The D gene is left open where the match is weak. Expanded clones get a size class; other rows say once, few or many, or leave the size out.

CASSQRGQGLGSGNTIYF | TGCGCCAGCAGCCAACGGGGACAGGGGCTAGGTTCTGGAAACACCATATATTTT | TRBJ1-3 | TRBD1 | NA | TRBV4-3
CSASPGTVAFF | TGCAGTGCTAGTCCCGGGACAGTCGCTTTCTTT | TRBJ1-1 | TRBD1 | once | TRBV20-1
CASSQDFVIGGTSTDTQYF | TGCGCCAGCAGCCAAGATTTTGTCATCGGGGGAACTAGCACAGATACGCAGTATTTT | TRBJ2-3 | NA | NA | TRBV4-1
CAWSSGHLSYGYPF | TGTGCCTGGAGTTCGGGACACTTATCCTATGGCTACCCCTTC | TRBJ1-2 | NA | NA | TRBV30
CASSPSGPGTDTQYF | TGTGCCAGCTCCCCTAGCGGGCCTGGCACAGATACGCAGTATTTT | TRBJ2-3 | TRBD2 | few | TRBV18
CASSEIQRISYEQYF | TGTGCCAGCAGTGAAATACAGAGAATCTCCTACGAGCAGTACTTC | TRBJ2-7 | NA | NA | TRBV6-1
CASAKNTGELFF | TGTGCTAGTGCTAAGAACACCGGGGAGCTGTTTTTT | TRBJ2-2 | NA | NA | TRBV12-5
CASSLFLRTSGPTYNEQFF | TGTGCCAGCAGCTTATTCCTGAGGACTAGCGGACCAACCTACAATGAGCAGTTCTTC | TRBJ2-1 | TRBD2 | NA | TRBV7-6
CASSLDEGQPQHF | TGTGCCAGCAGCTTGGATGAGGGACAGCCCCAGCATTTT | TRBJ1-5 | NA | once | TRBV5-8
CSLDRLSEQYF | TGCAGTTTGGACAGGTTAAGCGAGCAGTACTTC | TRBJ2-7 | TRBD1 | few | TRBV20-1
CSAAPGQRSGEQYF | TGCAGCGCCGCCCCGGGACAGCGCTCGGGCGAGCAGTACTTC | TRBJ2-7 | TRBD1 | few | TRBV29-1
CSVELESHQETQYF | TGCAGCGTTGAATTAGAGTCACACCAAGAGACCCAGTACTTC | TRBJ2-5 | NA | NA | TRBV29-1
CASTFFRGEETQYF | TGTGCCAGCACCTTTTTCAGGGGGGAGGAGACCCAGTACTTC | TRBJ2-5 | NA | NA | TRBV6-1
CATSRGEGGTEAFF | TGTGCCACCAGCAGAGGCGAAGGCGGCACTGAAGCTTTCTTT | TRBJ1-1 | NA | NA | TRBV15
CASNSGGARNEQFF | TGTGCCAGCAATAGCGGGGGGGCCAGAAATGAGCAGTTCTTC | TRBJ2-1 | TRBD2 | NA | TRBV19
CASSPEGMWDYGYTF | TGTGCCAGCAGCCCCGAGGGAATGTGGGACTATGGCTACACCTTC | TRBJ1-2 | NA | NA | TRBV9
CASSLRPGLNQPQHF | TGTGCCAGCAGTTTGAGGCCAGGGCTCAATCAGCCCCAGCATTTT | TRBJ1-5 | NA | NA | TRBV27
CASTGTSGRDTGELFF | TGTGCTAGCACCGGGACTAGCGGGAGGGACACCGGGGAGCTGTTTTTT | TRBJ2-2 | TRBD2 | once | TRBV7-7
CASSSNRGDTEAFF | TGTGCCAGCAGCTCAAACAGGGGGGACACTGAAGCTTTCTTT | TRBJ1-1 | TRBD1 | NA | TRBV7-9
CASSAGTSGRAWDYEQYF | TGTGCCAGCAGTGCCGGGACTAGCGGGAGGGCCTGGGACTACGAGCAGTACTTC | TRBJ2-7 | TRBD2 | NA | TRBV6-4
CASSLTVNTEAFF | TGTGCCAGCAGTTTGACAGTGAACACTGAAGCTTTCTTT | TRBJ1-1 | NA | NA | TRBV27
CASSTQGGGGFF | TGTGCCAGCAGTACCCAGGGAGGCGGTGGGTTTTTT | TRBJ1-4 | NA | NA | TRBV6-6
CASSYSSGYTF | TGTGCCAGCAGTTACTCGAGTGGCTACACCTTC | TRBJ1-2 | NA | NA | TRBV6-6
CASGLASYEQYF | TGTGCCAGCGGACTAGCATCCTACGAGCAGTACTTC | TRBJ2-7 | TRBD2 | NA | TRBV10-3
CAWSSGVQEKLFF | TGTGCCTGGAGCTCCGGGGTTCAGGAAAAACTGTTTTTT | TRBJ1-4 | NA | NA | TRBV30
CASAIVRTGRWEQYF | TGTGCCAGCGCAATCGTTCGGACAGGACGTTGGGAGCAGTACTTC | TRBJ2-7 | TRBD1 | NA | TRBV28
CASSEVVTGGGLYGYTF | TGTGCCAGCAGTGAAGTCGTGACAGGGGGTGGGTTGTATGGCTACACCTTC | TRBJ1-2 | TRBD1 | few | TRBV6-1
CASSSDSLNTEAFF | TGTGCCAGCAGCTCAGACAGTTTGAACACTGAAGCTTTCTTT | TRBJ1-1 | NA | NA | TRBV5-8
CASSLGLPGEQFF | TGTGCCAGCAGTTTGGGGCTACCCGGGGAGCAGTTCTTC | TRBJ2-1 | NA | NA | TRBV28
CASSQGAWGSSPLHF | TGTGCCAGCAGCCAGGGGGCCTGGGGAAGTTCACCCCTCCACTTT | TRBJ1-6 | NA | once | TRBV4-2
CASRGTGLFTEAFF | TGTGCCAGCAGAGGGACAGGGTTATTCACTGAAGCTTTCTTT | TRBJ1-1 | TRBD1 | NA | TRBV28
CASSQRQDSETQYF | TGTGCCAGCAGCCAGAGACAGGATTCGGAGACCCAGTACTTC | TRBJ2-5 | NA | NA | TRBV7-8
CASSYSGEGYTF | TGTGCCAGCAGCTACTCGGGGGAGGGCTACACCTTC | TRBJ1-2 | NA | NA | TRBV7-9
CASSQSGQGNTEAFF | TGCGCCAGCAGCCAGTCAGGACAGGGAAACACTGAAGCTTTCTTT | TRBJ1-1 | TRBD1 | NA | TRBV5-1
CASNEGTNTEAFF | TGTGCCAGCAACGAGGGAACGAACACTGAAGCTTTCTTT | TRBJ1-1 | NA | NA | TRBV6-1
CASSLANLNGNTIYF | TGTGCCAGCAGTTTAGCCAACCTAAACGGAAACACCATATATTTT | TRBJ1-3 | NA | few | TRBV28
CASSHTFSTGEDTQYF | TGTGCCAGCAGCCATACCTTTAGTACAGGGGAAGATACGCAGTATTTT | TRBJ2-3 | TRBD1 | NA | TRBV11-2
CASSPQLLAGGSSGGFF | TGTGCCAGCAGCCCACAACTTCTAGCGGGAGGATCAAGTGGTGGGTTCTTC | TRBJ2-1 | TRBD2 | NA | TRBV7-2
CASRRSNEKLFF | TGCGCCAGCAGACGAAGCAATGAAAAACTGTTTTTT | TRBJ1-4 | NA | NA | TRBV5-1
CASSPRGETQYF | TGTGCCAGCAGCCCCAGGGGCGAGACCCAGTACTTC | TRBJ2-5 | NA | few | TRBV9
CASSKLSGRAVGELFF | TGTGCCAGTAGTAAACTTAGCGGGAGGGCCGTCGGGGAGCTGTTTTTT | TRBJ2-2 | TRBD2 | NA | TRBV19
CASSPRTSGADTQYF | TGTGCCAGCAGTCCGCGGACTAGCGGGGCGGATACGCAGTATTTT | TRBJ2-3 | TRBD2 | NA | TRBV6-4
CASSVGFVDEQFF | TGTGCCAGCTCCGTCGGGTTCGTAGATGAGCAGTTCTTC | TRBJ2-1 | NA | NA | TRBV18
CASRSGTGAADTQYF | TGTGCCAGCAGGTCCGGGACAGGGGCCGCAGATACGCAGTATTTT | TRBJ2-3 | TRBD1 | few | TRBV5-4
CASSFPTGVDEQFF | TGCGCCAGCAGCTTTCCCACAGGCGTAGATGAGCAGTTCTTC | TRBJ2-1 | NA | NA | TRBV5-1
CAWSGTFVAGGRSGSYNEQFF | TGTGCCTGGAGTGGTACTTTTGTTGCGGGAGGGCGTAGTGGGTCCTACAATGAGCAGTTCTTC | TRBJ2-1 | TRBD2 | NA | TRBV30
CASSVSGQLYEQYF | TGCGCCAGCAGCGTTTCGGGACAGCTCTACGAGCAGTACTTC | TRBJ2-7 | TRBD1 | NA | TRBV5-1
CAWSLWGANEKLFF | TGTGCCTGGAGTCTTTGGGGGGCTAATGAAAAACTGTTTTTT | TRBJ1-4 | NA | few | TRBV30
CASSQRTLAGGPLGETQYF | TGTGCCAGCAGCCAGCGCACGCTAGCGGGGGGGCCCCTAGGCGAGACCCAGTACTTC | TRBJ2-5 | TRBD2 | NA | TRBV14
CASGGGEGQSEQFF | TGTGCCAGTGGCGGAGGGGAGGGCCAGAGTGAGCAGTTCTTC | TRBJ2-1 | TRBD2 | NA | TRBV6-5
CASSSLGLAGDTLYNEQFF | TGTGCCAGCAGTTCCCTGGGACTAGCGGGGGACACGCTCTACAATGAGCAGTTCTTC | TRBJ2-1 | TRBD2 | NA | TRBV27